Each of the 16 T cell receptor beta chains below was sequenced from the same sample in a study of shared clonotypes between healthy human individuals. Assay used: immunoSEQ multiplex PCR; TCRdb lists only in-frame clones, some missing. The sample lists 1 million to 1.3 million clones; approximately 80% were seen once. Sample: memory CD4+ T cells from PBMCs. The subset was: CD45RA-negative fraction. The receptors derive from a man aged 18 to 35 in good health. Some clones in this sample may be carry-over from other donors' samples.

Comments on this clone: Since a much larger clone is just one base distant, this may be a read error. The sample contains more than one DNA sequence encoding this CDR3. The chain employs TRBV11-3 and TRBJ2-1; D is ambiguous. The germline V and J ends were trimmed by 5 bases and 0 bases, with 5 bases remaining between them. The CDR3 contains 13 residues. The germline CDR1 and CDR2 sequences are SGHNT and YENEEA. The CDR3 loop is CASSPSSYNEQFF. The CDR3, as DNA: TGTGCCAGCAGCCCCAGCTCCTACAATGAGCAGTTCTTC. Filled out from reference TRBV11-3 and TRBJ2-1, the complete variable domain reads EAGVVQSPRYKIIEKKQPVAFWCNPISGHNTLYWYLQNLGQGPELLIRYENEEAVDDSQLPKDRFSAERLKGVDSTLKIQPAELGDSAVYLCASSPSSYNEQFFGPGTRLTVL.

The rearrangement links TRBV19 to TRBJ1-5; D gene uncertain. Germline V gene data show CDR1 as LNHDA and CDR2 as SQIVND (reference sequence). CDR3 length equals 17 residues. The V and J ends lost 11 bases and 0 bases respectively, with 23 bases between them. This CDR3 reads CASTAGFVGYSNQPQHF. The CDR3 DNA sequence: TGTGCCTCCACTGCGGGATTCGTCGGGTATAGCAATCAGCCCCAGCATTTT.

On this clone itself: Other DNA sequences in this sample translate to the same CDR3. The chain links TRBV5-1 to TRBJ2-7, with D possibly being TRBD1 or TRBD2 (7 bases each). CDR1 is SGHRS, CDR2 YFSETQ, per germline. The CDR3 is made up of 15 amino acids. V lost 4 bases and J 0 bases, leaving 14 bases between the germline ends. This CDR3 reads CASSPGGGSSYEQYF. CDR3 bases: TGCGCCAGCAGCCCAGGGGGGGGTAGCTCCTACGAGCAGTACTTC.

This CDR3 reads CASSLSQDISYEQFF. CDR3 bases: TGTGCCAGCAGCCTCTCCCAGGACATATCCTACGAGCAGTTCTTC. The gene calls are TRBV11-2 and TRBJ2-1; D is perhaps TRBD1 (5 bases). Germline V gene data show CDR1 as SGHAT and CDR2 as FQNNGV. V gave up 5 bases and J gave up 10 bases, with 21 bases separating them. This CDR3 is 15 amino acids long.

Note on this clone: The same CDR3 arises from other DNA sequences in this sample as well. This rearrangement joins TRBV6-1 to TRBJ1-2, with D possibly matching TRBD1 (5 bases). V gave up 2 bases and J gave up 6 bases, with 13 bases separating them. Germline CDR1 reads MNHNS; CDR2 reads SASEGT. The CDR3 sequence is 14 residues long. CDR3 coding DNA: TGTGCCAGCAGTGAACGGGCAGGGAGGAATGGCTACACCTTC. Its protein product is CASSERAGRNGYTF.

On this clone itself: A read error may be the cause here, since a much bigger clone is one base away. This sample also contains other DNA sequences that code for the same CDR3. The rearrangement joins TRBV7-2 to TRBJ1-1; D not certain. There are 13 residues in the CDR3. Per germline, CDR1 SGHTA and CDR2 FQGNSA. The germline V and J ends were trimmed by 4 bases and 0 bases, with 6 bases remaining between them. The DNA of the CDR3 is TGTGCCAGCAGCTCCCAGGTGAACACTGAAGCTTTCTTT. Protein sequence: CASSSQVNTEAFF.

The chain combines TRBV7-3 with TRBJ2-3; D is uncertain. The germline V gene encodes CDR1 SGHTA and CDR2 FQGTGA. The CDR3 is 14 amino acids. Trimming left V 1 base short and J 4 bases short, with 9 bases between. The chain's CDR3 is CASSLRRSPDTQYF. CDR3 coding DNA: TGTGCCAGCAGCTTAAGGCGGAGTCCAGATACGCAGTATTTT. Full variable domain (missing parts from reference TRBV7-3 and TRBJ2-3): GAGVSQTPSNKVTEKGKYVELRCDPISGHTALYWYRQSLGQGPEFLIYFQGTGAADDSGLPNDRFFAVRPEGSVSTLKIQRTERGDSAVYLCASSLRRSPDTQYFGPGTRLTVL.

The chain uses TRBV28 and TRBJ1-1; TRBD1 might be the D (6 bases). Per the germline V gene, CDR1 is MDHEN and CDR2 is SYDVKM. V lost 8 bases and J 1 base, leaving 11 bases between the germline ends. The CDR3 extends over 13 amino acids. The CDR3 protein is CASVWGQNTEAFF. The CDR3 DNA reads as TGTGCCAGCGTCTGGGGACAGAACACTGAAGCTTTCTTT.

For this clone: Other DNA sequences in the same sample also yield this CDR3. This chain joins TRBV28 and TRBJ1-2, with TRBD1 as a possible D gene (6 bases). The CDR3 has 12 amino acids. Trimming shortened V by 8 bases and J by 3 bases, and 10 bases separated the two germline ends. Germline loops: CDR1 MDHEN, CDR2 SYDVKM. The CDR3 nucleotides read TGTGCCAGCGCCACAGGGTACTATGGCTACACCTTC. It specifies CASATGYYGYTF.

The chain carries TRBV10-2 and TRBJ2-5; maybe TRBD2 (6 bases). Germline CDR1 reads WSHSY; CDR2 reads SAAADI. The V end was cut by 5 bases, the J end by 9 bases, with 19 bases between. This CDR3 is 14 amino acids long. CDR3 residues: CASSWTGVEWPQYF. As DNA, the CDR3 is TGCGCCAGCAGTTGGACGGGGGTGGAGTGGCCCCAGTACTTC.

This chain uses TRBV28 with TRBJ1-2; 9 bases are a match to TRBD1. Germline V gene data show CDR1 as MDHEN and CDR2 as SYDVKM. V shed 5 bases and J 5 bases; nucleotides not matched to a gene: 9. This CDR3 is 15 amino acids long. CDR3 in DNA: TGTGCCAGCAGTCTTCCGGGACAGGGATTATATGGCTACACCTTC. Its protein product is CASSLPGQGLYGYTF.

The chain links TRBV2 to TRBJ2-3, with TRBD1 as a possible D gene (5 bases). The ends were cut back, 8 bases at V and 4 bases at J, with 10 bases in the middle. From germline, CDR1 is SNHLY and CDR2 FYNNEI. The CDR3 loop spans 12 amino acids. DNA of the CDR3: TGTGCCAGCCAGAAAGGGGCAGATACGCAGTATTTT. Translating gives CASQKGADTQYF.

The chain is built from TRBV5-1 and TRBJ1-2; D not resolved. V shed 4 bases and J shed 0 bases, with 10 bases lying between them. The CDR3 is made up of 14 amino acids. The germline CDR1 and CDR2 sequences are SGHRS and YFSETQ. CDR3 residues: CASSVDIANYGYTF. The DNA for the CDR3 is TGCGCCAGCAGCGTCGACATCGCTAACTATGGCTACACCTTC.

With respect to this clone: Other DNA sequences of this sample code for an identical CDR3. The chain carries TRBV18 and TRBJ1-4, with 11 bases aligning to TRBD1. The CDR3 has 15 amino acids. CDR1 KGHSH and CDR2 LQKENI come from the germline V gene. V trimming: 0 bases; J trimming: 7 bases; junction bases outside the gene matches: 1. The CDR3 bases are TGTGCCAGCTCACCACCGGGACAGGGGGGTGAAAAACTGTTTTTT. The encoded protein is CASSPPGQGGEKLFF.

The rearrangement joins TRBV5-6 to TRBJ1-3; TRBD1 matches at 8 bases. Trimming took 4 bases from V and 14 from J; bases not matched to a gene: 8. Germline V gene sequence: CDR1 SGHDT, CDR2 YYEEEE. This CDR3 comprises 12 residues. The CDR3 nucleotides are TGTGCCAGCAGCCTCGGACAGGGAGGGCTATATTTT. This sequence encodes CASSLGQGGLYF.

The rearrangement links TRBV25-1 to TRBJ2-3; no reliable D call. This CDR3 comprises 13 residues. Per the germline V gene, CDR1 is MGHDK and CDR2 is SYGVNS. Trimming stripped 2 bases from V and 2 bases from J, with 5 bases between. The CDR3 DNA reads TGTGCCAGCAGTGAAGCGGTCACAGATACGCAGTATTTT. Amino acids: CASSEAVTDTQYF.